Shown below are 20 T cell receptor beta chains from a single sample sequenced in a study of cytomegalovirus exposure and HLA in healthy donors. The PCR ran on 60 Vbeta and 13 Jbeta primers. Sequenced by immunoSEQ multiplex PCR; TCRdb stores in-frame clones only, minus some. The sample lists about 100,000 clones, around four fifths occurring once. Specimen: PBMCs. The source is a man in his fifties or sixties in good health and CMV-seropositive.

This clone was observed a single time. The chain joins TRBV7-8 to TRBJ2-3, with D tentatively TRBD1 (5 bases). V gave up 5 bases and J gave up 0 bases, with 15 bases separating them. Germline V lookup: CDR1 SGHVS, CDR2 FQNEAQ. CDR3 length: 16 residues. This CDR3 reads CASSLDSSYSTDTQYF. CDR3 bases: TGTGCCAGCAGCCTCGACAGCTCCTATAGCACAGATACGCAGTATTTT.

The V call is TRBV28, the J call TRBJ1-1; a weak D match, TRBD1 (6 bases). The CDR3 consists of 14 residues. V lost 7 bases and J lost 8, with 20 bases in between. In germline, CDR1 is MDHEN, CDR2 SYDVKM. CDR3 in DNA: TGTGCCAGCACCACGGGACAAACGAAGGGCGAAGCTTTCTTT. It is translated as CASTTGQTKGEAFF.

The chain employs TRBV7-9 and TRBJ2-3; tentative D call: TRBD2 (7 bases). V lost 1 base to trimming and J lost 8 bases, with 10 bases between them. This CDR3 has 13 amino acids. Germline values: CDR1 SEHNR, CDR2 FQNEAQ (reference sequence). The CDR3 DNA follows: TGTGCCAGCAGCTTAGAACGGGGGGCTACGCAGTATTTT. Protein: CASSLERGATQYF.

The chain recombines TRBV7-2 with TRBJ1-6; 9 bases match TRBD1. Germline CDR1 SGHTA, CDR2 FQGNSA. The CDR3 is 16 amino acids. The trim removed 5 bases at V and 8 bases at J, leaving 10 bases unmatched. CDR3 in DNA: TGTGCCAGCAGCCCGCAAATGGACAGGGGTTATTCACCCCTCCACTTT. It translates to CASSPQMDRGYSPLHF.

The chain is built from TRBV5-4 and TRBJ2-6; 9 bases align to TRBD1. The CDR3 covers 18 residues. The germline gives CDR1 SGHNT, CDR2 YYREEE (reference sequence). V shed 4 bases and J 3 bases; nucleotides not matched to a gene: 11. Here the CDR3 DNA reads TGTGCCAGCAGCCAGGCCGGGACAGGGATACTTGGGGCCAACGTCCTGACTTTC. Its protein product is CASSQAGTGILGANVLTF.

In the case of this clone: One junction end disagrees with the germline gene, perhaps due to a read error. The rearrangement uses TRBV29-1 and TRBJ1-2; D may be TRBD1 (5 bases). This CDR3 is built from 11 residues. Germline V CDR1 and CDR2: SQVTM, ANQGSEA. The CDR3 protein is CSVGQNYGYPF. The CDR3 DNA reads TGCAGCGTTGGACAGAACTATGGCTACCCCTTC.

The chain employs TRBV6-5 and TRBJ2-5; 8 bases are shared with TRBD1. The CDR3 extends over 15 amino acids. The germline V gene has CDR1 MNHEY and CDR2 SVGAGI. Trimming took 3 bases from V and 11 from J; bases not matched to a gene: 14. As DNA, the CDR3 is TGTGCCAGCAGTTATTTCTCGACAGGGGTAGGGGAGCAGTACTTC. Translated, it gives CASSYFSTGVGEQYF.

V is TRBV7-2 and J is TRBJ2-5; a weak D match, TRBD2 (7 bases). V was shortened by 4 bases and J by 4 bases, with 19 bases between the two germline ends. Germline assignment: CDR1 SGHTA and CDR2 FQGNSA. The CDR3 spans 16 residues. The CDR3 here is CASSSSGGRHGETQYF. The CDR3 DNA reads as TGTGCCAGCAGCTCATCGGGGGGCCGCCACGGAGAGACCCAGTACTTC.

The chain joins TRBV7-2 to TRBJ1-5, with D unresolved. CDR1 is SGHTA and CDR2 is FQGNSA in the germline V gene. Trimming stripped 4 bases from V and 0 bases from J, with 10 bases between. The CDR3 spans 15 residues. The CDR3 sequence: CASSSQVNSNQPQHF. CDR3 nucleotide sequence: TGTGCCAGCAGCTCTCAGGTTAATAGCAATCAGCCCCAGCATTTT.

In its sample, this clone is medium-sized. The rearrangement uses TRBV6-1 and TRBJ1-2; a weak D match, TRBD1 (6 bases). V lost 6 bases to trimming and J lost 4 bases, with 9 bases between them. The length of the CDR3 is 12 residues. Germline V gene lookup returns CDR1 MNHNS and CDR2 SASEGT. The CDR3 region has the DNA TGTGCCAGCAGACCGACAGGCTATGGCTACACCTTC. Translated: CASRPTGYGYTF.

This chain's CDR3 is CASGSTGTGNTEAFF. The CDR3 DNA reads as TGTGCCAGTGGGTCGACAGGGACCGGGAACACTGAAGCTTTCTTT. This sequence joins TRBV19 and TRBJ1-1; 7 bases are shared with TRBD1. The V gene end was trimmed by 8 bases and the J gene end by 1 base; junction bases not matched to a gene: 10. This CDR3 has 15 amino acids. CDR1 and CDR2 from the germline V gene are LNHDA and SQIVND (reference sequence).

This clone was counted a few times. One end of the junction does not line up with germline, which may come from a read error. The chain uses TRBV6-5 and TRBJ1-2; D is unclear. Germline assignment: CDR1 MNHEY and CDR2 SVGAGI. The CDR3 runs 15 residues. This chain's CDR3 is CASSYSAPSNYGYPF. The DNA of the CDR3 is TGTGCCAGCAGTTACTCGGCACCCTCTAACTATGGCTACCCCTTC.

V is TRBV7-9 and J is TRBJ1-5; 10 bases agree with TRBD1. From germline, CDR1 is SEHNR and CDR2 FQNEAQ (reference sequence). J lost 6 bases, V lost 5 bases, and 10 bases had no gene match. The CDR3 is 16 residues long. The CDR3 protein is CASSTSTGQGSQPQHF. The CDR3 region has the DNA TGTGCCAGCAGCACTAGTACGGGACAGGGGAGTCAGCCCCAGCATTTT.

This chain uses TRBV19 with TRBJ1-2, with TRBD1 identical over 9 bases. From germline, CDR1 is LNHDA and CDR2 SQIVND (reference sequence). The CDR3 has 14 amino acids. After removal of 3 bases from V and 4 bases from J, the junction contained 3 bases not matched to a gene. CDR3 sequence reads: CASSMGQGGYGYTF. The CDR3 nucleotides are TGTGCCAGTAGTATGGGACAGGGAGGCTATGGCTACACCTTC.

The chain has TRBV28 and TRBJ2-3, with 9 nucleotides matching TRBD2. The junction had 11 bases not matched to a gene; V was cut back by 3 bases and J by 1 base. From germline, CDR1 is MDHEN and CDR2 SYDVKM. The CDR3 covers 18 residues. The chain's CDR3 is CASSLDVDLAGGTDTQYF. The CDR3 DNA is TGTGCCAGCAGTTTGGATGTGGATTTAGCGGGGGGCACAGATACGCAGTATTTT. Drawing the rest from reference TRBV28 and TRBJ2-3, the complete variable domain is DVKVTQSSRYLVKRTGEKVFLECVQDMDHENMFWYRQDPGLGLRLIYFSYDVKMKEKGDIPEGYSVSREKKERFSLILESASTNQTSMYLCASSLDVDLAGGTDTQYFGPGTRLTVL.

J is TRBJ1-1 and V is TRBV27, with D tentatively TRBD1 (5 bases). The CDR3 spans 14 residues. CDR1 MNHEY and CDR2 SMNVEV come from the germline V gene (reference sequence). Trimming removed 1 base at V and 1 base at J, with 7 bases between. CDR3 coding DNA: TGTGCCAGCAGTTTATGGGGGGAGAACACTGAAGCTTTCTTT. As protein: CASSLWGENTEAFF.

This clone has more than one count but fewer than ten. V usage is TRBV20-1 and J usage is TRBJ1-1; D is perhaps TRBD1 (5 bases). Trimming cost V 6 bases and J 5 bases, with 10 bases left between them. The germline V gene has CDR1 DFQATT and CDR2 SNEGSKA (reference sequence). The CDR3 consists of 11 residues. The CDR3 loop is CSAARGTEAFF. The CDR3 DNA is TGCAGTGCGGCTAGGGGAACTGAAGCTTTCTTT.

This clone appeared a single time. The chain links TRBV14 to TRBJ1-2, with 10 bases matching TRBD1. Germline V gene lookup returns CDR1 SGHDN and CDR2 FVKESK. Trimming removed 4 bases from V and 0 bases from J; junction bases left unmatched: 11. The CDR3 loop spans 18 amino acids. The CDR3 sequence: CASSRDRGLAGANYGYTF. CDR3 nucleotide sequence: TGTGCCAGCAGCCGGGACAGGGGATTAGCGGGAGCTAACTATGGCTACACCTTC.

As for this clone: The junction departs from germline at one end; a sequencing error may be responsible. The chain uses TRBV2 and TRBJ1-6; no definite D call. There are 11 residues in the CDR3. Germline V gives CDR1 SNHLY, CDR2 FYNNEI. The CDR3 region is CASTGNSPLNF. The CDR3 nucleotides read TGTGCCAGCACGGGGAATTCACCCCTCAACTTT.

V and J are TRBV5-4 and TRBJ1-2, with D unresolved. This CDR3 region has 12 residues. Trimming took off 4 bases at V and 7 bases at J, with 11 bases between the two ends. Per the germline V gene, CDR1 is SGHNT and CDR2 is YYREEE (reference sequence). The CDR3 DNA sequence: TGTGCCAGCAGCGCCGACAAGGCTGGCTACACCTTC. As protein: CASSADKAGYTF.